This TCR beta chain was found in a study of CD8 T cells in Susac syndrome. CDR1 is LNHNV and CDR2 is YYDKDF in the germline V gene (reference sequence). The V gene end was trimmed by 5 bases and the J gene end by 2 bases; junction bases not matched to a gene: 3. The length of the CDR3 is 16 residues. Whole-study findings and limits: The study's TCR sequencing and HLA analysis drew on a certain number of individuals. That number was acknowledged as relatively small.

Regarding this clonotype: What it binds is not known.

The authors reverse transcribed 0.5 to 1 ug RNA with random hexamers. Using its own MiXCR run on the immunoSEQ multiplex PCR reads, TCRdb lists one record per CDR3 protein. Of 240,000 or so distinct CDR3 sequences in the sample, approximately 95% were seen once. Bulk CD8+ and CD4+ cells came from magnetic negative isolation; CD8+ TEMRA by FACS. The sequence came from a human donor with Susac syndrome. Sequences were obtained from CD4+ T cells from PBMCs. The chain couples TRBV15 to TRBJ2-7, with TRBD2 matching 16 bases. The CDR3 loop is CATSGTSGRGPYEQYF. The CDR3 nucleotides read TGTGCCACCAGCGGGACTAGCGGGAGGGGCCCCTACGAGCAGTACTTC.